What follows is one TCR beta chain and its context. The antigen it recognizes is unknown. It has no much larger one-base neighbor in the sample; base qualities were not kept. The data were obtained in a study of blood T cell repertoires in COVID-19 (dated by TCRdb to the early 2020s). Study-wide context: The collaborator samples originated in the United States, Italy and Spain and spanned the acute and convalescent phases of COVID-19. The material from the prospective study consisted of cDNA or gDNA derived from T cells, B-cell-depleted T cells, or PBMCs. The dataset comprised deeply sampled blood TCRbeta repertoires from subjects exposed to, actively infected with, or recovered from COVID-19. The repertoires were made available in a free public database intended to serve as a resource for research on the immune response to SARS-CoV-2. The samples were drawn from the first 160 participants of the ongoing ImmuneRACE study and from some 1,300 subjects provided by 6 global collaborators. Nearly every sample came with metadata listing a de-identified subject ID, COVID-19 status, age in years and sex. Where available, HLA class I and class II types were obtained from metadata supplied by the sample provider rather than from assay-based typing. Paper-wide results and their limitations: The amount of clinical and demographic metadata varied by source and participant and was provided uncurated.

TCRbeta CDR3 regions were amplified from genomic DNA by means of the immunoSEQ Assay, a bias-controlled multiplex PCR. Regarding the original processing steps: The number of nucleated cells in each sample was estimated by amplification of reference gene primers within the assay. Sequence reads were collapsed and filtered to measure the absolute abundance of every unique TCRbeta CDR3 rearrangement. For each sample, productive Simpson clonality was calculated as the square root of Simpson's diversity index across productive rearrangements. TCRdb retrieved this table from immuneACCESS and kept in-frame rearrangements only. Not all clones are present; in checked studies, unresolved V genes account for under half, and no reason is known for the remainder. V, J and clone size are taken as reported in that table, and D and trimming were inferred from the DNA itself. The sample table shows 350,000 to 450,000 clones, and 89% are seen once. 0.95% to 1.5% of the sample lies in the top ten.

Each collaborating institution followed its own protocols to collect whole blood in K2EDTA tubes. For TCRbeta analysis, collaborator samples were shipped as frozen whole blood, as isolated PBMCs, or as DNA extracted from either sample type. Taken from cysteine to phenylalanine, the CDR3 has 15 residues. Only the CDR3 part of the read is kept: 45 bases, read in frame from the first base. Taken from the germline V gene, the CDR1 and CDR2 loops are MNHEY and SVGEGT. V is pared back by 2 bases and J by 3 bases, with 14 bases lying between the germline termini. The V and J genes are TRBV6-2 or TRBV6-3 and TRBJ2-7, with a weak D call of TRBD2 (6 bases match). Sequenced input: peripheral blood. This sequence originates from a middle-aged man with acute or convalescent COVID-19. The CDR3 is CASSYRLEEGYEQYF. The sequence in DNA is TGTGCCAGCAGTTACCGGCTGGAGGAGGGCTACGAGCAGTACTTC.